The 14 T cell receptor beta chains given below trace back to one sample, sequenced in a study of OX40 agonist ivuxolimab in advanced cancers. Profiling relied on immunoSEQ multiplex PCR, and the TCRdb table lists in-frame clones only, not all of them. This sample has about 60,000 clones, with approximately 86% found just once. The input for sequencing was CD4+ or CD8+ T cells sorted from blood, taken in a trial of the OX40 agonist ivuxolimab. All receptors come from an adult with an advanced solid tumor such as melanoma, head and neck, liver or kidney cancer.

For the CDR3, the DNA is TGTGCCAGCAGCTTCGACGGAAGGGAACGAGTCCGGTACTTC. Translated, it gives CASSFDGRERVRYF. The chain couples TRBV7-8 to TRBJ2-7; D is undetermined. Germline CDR1 is SGHVS and CDR2 is FQNEAQ. CDR3 length equals 14 residues. V lost 3 bases to trimming and J lost 12 bases, with 21 bases between them.

This chain joins TRBV4-3 and TRBJ1-1; D is perhaps TRBD1 (5 bases). The CDR3 covers 13 residues. Germline loops: CDR1 LGHNA, CDR2 YSLEER. Deletions cut 0 bases from V and 13 bases from J, with 15 bases between. The CDR3 nucleotides read TGCGCCAGCAGCCAAGAATCAGGCCAGGGAGGTTTCTTT. Protein: CASSQESGQGGFF.

This chain connects TRBV5-1 to TRBJ2-7; 7 bases agree with TRBD1. The CDR3 length is 14 residues. The germline V gene has CDR1 SGHRS and CDR2 YFSETQ. V lost 3 bases and J lost 2; bases outside the gene matches: 5. The CDR3 sequence: CASSYNRGAYEQYF. CDR3 coding DNA: TGCGCCAGCAGCTATAACAGGGGCGCCTACGAGCAGTACTTC.

J is TRBJ2-1 and V is TRBV30; D may be TRBD1 (6 bases). V was trimmed by 3 bases and J by 8 bases, leaving 17 bases between them. This CDR3 has 14 amino acids. The germline gives CDR1 GTSNPN, CDR2 SVGIG (reference sequence). This chain's CDR3 is CAWRTDRTFDEQFF. The CDR3 coding sequence is TGTGCCTGGAGAACCGACAGGACGTTCGATGAGCAGTTCTTC.

The chain recombines TRBV9 with TRBJ1-1; no clear D gene. Trimming left V 0 bases short and J 5 bases short, with 11 bases between. The CDR3 sequence is 14 residues long. The V gene's germline CDR1 is SGDLS and CDR2 YYNGEE. In DNA, the CDR3 is TGTGCCAGCAGCGTAGCTCCGGAGGGAACTGAAGCTTTCTTT. It codes for CASSVAPEGTEAFF.

CDR3 sequence (DNA): TGCGCCAGCAGCCAACTAAATACGGGTACACCTCATAATTCACCCCTCCACTTT. It specifies CASSQLNTGTPHNSPLHF. This sequence joins TRBV4-3 and TRBJ1-6; unclear D gene. V gave up 2 bases and J gave up 5 bases, with 19 bases separating them. This CDR3 has 18 amino acids. The germline gives CDR1 LGHNA, CDR2 YSLEER.

This chain connects TRBV6-5 to TRBJ2-1, with 7 bases fitting TRBD2. The CDR3 has 15 residues. J gave up 1 base and V 3 bases, and 3 bases lay outside the gene matches. Germline CDR1 and CDR2: MNHEY and SVGAGI. CDR3 sequence (DNA): TGTGCCAGCAGTTATGGAGCGGGGTCCTACAATGAGCAGTTCTTC. Translation: CASSYGAGSYNEQFF.

V usage is TRBV5-4 and J usage is TRBJ1-2; 7 bases fit TRBD1. Looked up from germline, CDR1 is SGHNT and CDR2 is YYREEE (reference sequence). The CDR3 sequence is 14 residues long. The trim removed 3 bases at V and 6 bases at J, leaving 8 bases unmatched. The CDR3 DNA reads TGTGCCAGCAGCTCGGGACAGACCATGGATGGCTACACCTTC. It specifies CASSSGQTMDGYTF.

This chain connects TRBV25-1 to TRBJ2-7; 11 nucleotides align to TRBD1. Germline trimming cut 5 bases from V and 6 bases from J; bases unmatched to any gene: 6. CDR3 length: 14 amino acids. Germline assignment: CDR1 MGHDK and CDR2 SYGVNS. The CDR3 region is CASSLSGTGGEQYF. CDR3 DNA sequence: TGTGCCAGCAGTCTCTCCGGGACAGGGGGCGAGCAGTACTTC.

This clone came up once. V is TRBV25-1 and J is TRBJ1-1; a weak D match, TRBD1 (5 bases). Deletions cut 6 bases from V and 5 bases from J, with 13 bases between. The CDR3 is made up of 13 amino acids. Germline assignment: CDR1 MGHDK and CDR2 SYGVNS. DNA for the CDR3: TGTGCCAGCAGAGGGACGCCTGGGACTGAAGCTTTCTTT. Its translation: CASRGTPGTEAFF.

The genes are TRBV10-3 and TRBJ1-1; 9 bases fit TRBD1. Germline loops: CDR1 ENHRY, CDR2 SYGVKD. After removal of 0 bases from V and 1 base from J, the junction contained 6 bases not matched to a gene. This CDR3 spans 17 amino acids. CDR3 coding DNA: TGTGCCATCAGTGAGTCGACTCCGGGACAGGGGAACACTGAAGCTTTCTTT. This gives the protein CAISESTPGQGNTEAFF.

V usage is TRBV5-4 and J usage is TRBJ1-5; D is possibly TRBD1 (5 bases). Germline assignment: CDR1 SGHNT and CDR2 YYREEE (reference sequence). Between the trimmed V and J ends, which lost 0 bases and 6 bases, there was a span of 10 bases. The CDR3 extends over 14 amino acids. CDR3 in amino acids: CASSLGGDSQPQHF. CDR3 bases: TGTGCCAGCAGCTTGGGAGGGGATAGTCAGCCCCAGCATTTT.

The chain has TRBV2 and TRBJ2-1, with 8 positions matching TRBD2. Germline assignment: CDR1 SNHLY and CDR2 FYNNEI. The junction had 4 bases not matched to a gene; V was cut back by 6 bases and J by 0 bases. The CDR3 sequence is 15 residues long. CDR3 DNA: TGTGCCAGCAGACTAGCGGACAGCTCCTACAATGAGCAGTTCTTC. It translates to CASRLADSSYNEQFF. The variable domain in full, with the rest retrieved from reference TRBV2 and TRBJ2-1, is EPEVTQTPSHQVTQMGQEVILRCVPISNHLYFYWYRQILGQKVEFLVSFYNNEISEKSEIFDDQFSVERPDGSNFTLKIRSTKLEDSAMYFCASRLADSSYNEQFFGPGTRLTVL.

The CDR3 sequence: CASSEGQLYEQYF. The CDR3, as DNA: TGTGCCAGCAGTGAAGGGCAGCTCTACGAGCAGTACTTC. This chain links TRBV6-1 with TRBJ2-7, with D uncertain. The CDR3 is 13 amino acids. Germline V gives CDR1 MNHNS, CDR2 SASEGT. V was trimmed by 1 base and J by 3 bases, leaving 7 bases between them.